This TCR beta chain emerged from a study of T-cell reconstitution after alpha-beta-depleted transplantation in children. With 1 base removed from V and 4 bases from J, the gap between germline ends came to 13 bases. The CDR3 contains 15 residues. Looked up from germline, CDR1 is SGHTA and CDR2 is FQGNSA. Overall study findings and caveats: Several hundred expanded graft clones reportedly were the source of alpha-beta T cells about two months after transplant. T-cell numbers and diversity, one year after transplant, stemmed largely from T cells that were newly produced.

This clonotype has just one count. The antigen remains unidentified. It was with unique molecular identifiers that the TCRbeta library was prepared. TCRdb re-called the PCR reads with MiXCR, one entry per CDR3 protein. The data show some 840,000 distinct CDR3 sequences, with roughly 15% seen just once and about 5% held by the top ten. The TCR was taken from a male patient between 10 and 17 years old who had a stem cell transplant for acute lymphoblastic leukemia, so the T cells may come from the graft donor. The sequencing here drew on PBMCs, mostly from graft donor cells, taken 360 days after TCRalphabeta/CD19-depleted stem cell transplant. This chain uses TRBV7-2 with TRBJ2-5; TRBD1 is a possible D gene (6 bases). CDR3 sequence (DNA): TGTGCCAGCAGCTTAGTTCGGATAGGGGGAGAGACCCAGTACTTC. The encoded protein is CASSLVRIGGETQYF.